This T cell receptor beta chain originates from a study of cytomegalovirus exposure and HLA in healthy donors. Trimming took off 5 bases at V and 6 bases at J, with 17 bases between the two ends. The CDR3 is 15 amino acids. The germline V gene encodes CDR1 SEHNR and CDR2 FQNEAQ (reference sequence). Notes on the study in general: Earlier findings revealed that most TCR beta V segments proved productive either about 87% or about 30% of the time.

The PCR ran on 60 Vbeta and 13 Jbeta primers. The table came from immunoSEQ multiplex PCR; TCRdb's copy has only in-frame clones and leaves some out. The sample includes 130,000 or so clones, roughly 73% of them seen just once. About this clone itself: Its antigen is unidentified.

The material sequenced was PBMCs. The source is a man in his forties in good health and CMV-seronegative. V usage is TRBV7-9 and J usage is TRBJ2-1, with D perhaps TRBD2 (6 bases). This CDR3 is CASSGGWGVSNEQFF. The CDR3 DNA is TGTGCCAGCAGCGGGGGTTGGGGGGTCAGCAATGAGCAGTTCTTC.